Following are 24 T cell receptor beta chains from one sample sequenced in a study of CD8+CD57+ T cells in acquired aplastic anemia. Flow cytometry had shown expanded CD8+CD57+ cells in the patients chosen for sequencing. TCR beta VDJ and CDR3 profiling used genomic DNA as template. TCRdb redid the calling of the reads with MiXCR, one entry per CDR3 protein. The sample contains 160,000 or so distinct CDR3 sequences, about 50% of which appear only once. Material: sorted CD4+, CD8+, or CD8+CD57+ T cells (not recorded which) from PBMCs. The source of these receptors is a human donor with aplastic anemia.

This clonotype was seen many times. The chain employs TRBV11-2 and TRBJ2-3; unclear D gene. From germline, CDR1 is SGHAT and CDR2 FQNNGV. The CDR3 has 14 residues. The V end lost 0 bases, the J end lost 4 bases, and 8 bases lay between the germline ends. The CDR3 sequence: CASSLDGGSDTQYF. Here the CDR3 DNA reads TGTGCCAGCAGCTTAGATGGCGGCTCAGATACGCAGTATTTT.

Note on this clonotype: One end of the junction does not line up with germline, which may come from a read error. The CDR3 here is CAASDLHNTGELVF. CDR3 sequence (DNA): TGTGCCGCCAGTGATTTACATAACACCGGGGAGCTGGTTTTT. The gene calls are TRBV24-1 and TRBJ2-2; weak D call: TRBD2 (5 bases). The CDR3 is 14 residues long. The V gene's germline CDR1 is KGHDR and CDR2 SFDVKD.

This clonotype was picked up many times. The V call is TRBV6-1, the J call TRBJ2-7, with a tentative D call TRBD2 (6 bases). V shed 6 bases and J shed 3 bases, with 18 bases lying between them. From germline, CDR1 is MNHNS and CDR2 SASEGT. The CDR3 consists of 15 residues. CDR3 sequence: CASSSGTLPYYEQYF. The CDR3 region has the DNA TGTGCCAGCAGCTCCGGGACTCTTCCTTACTACGAGCAGTACTTC.

The sample holds many counts of this clonotype. The chain employs TRBV4-1 and TRBJ2-2, with 7 nucleotides matching TRBD2. V dropped 1 base and J dropped 3; count of bases not matched to a gene: 5. Germline CDR1 and CDR2: MGHRA and YSYEKL. The CDR3 length is 16 residues. CDR3 nucleotides: TGCGCCAGCAGCCAAGGTGTCGGGAGGCACACCGGGGAGCTGTTTTTT. Protein sequence: CASSQGVGRHTGELFF.

This clonotype has a count of ten or more. This chain connects TRBV11-2 to TRBJ2-7; D tentatively fits TRBD1 or TRBD2 (5 bases each). This CDR3 spans 15 amino acids. Trimming removed 3 bases at V and 3 bases at J, with 15 bases between. The germline gives CDR1 SGHAT, CDR2 FQNNGV. Written as DNA, the CDR3 is TGTGCCAGCAGCTTCCTGCCTTGGGGGAACTACGAGCAGTACTTC. Translated, it gives CASSFLPWGNYEQYF.

The chain has TRBV19 and TRBJ1-2, with D perhaps TRBD1 (5 bases). Germline lookup yields CDR1 LNHDA and CDR2 SQIVND (reference sequence). The length of the CDR3 is 14 residues. The V end lost 9 bases, the J end lost 0 bases, and 14 bases lay between the germline ends. The chain's CDR3 is CASRAGIANYGYTF. CDR3 bases: TGTGCCAGCAGGGCAGGGATAGCTAACTATGGCTACACCTTC.

This clonotype was seen a handful of times. This rearrangement joins TRBV29-1 to TRBJ1-1; D unclear. V lost 6 bases and J lost 0, with 8 bases in between. The CDR3 is 12 residues long. The germline V gene has CDR1 SQVTM and CDR2 ANQGSEA. Here the CDR3 DNA reads TGCAGCGTCTCGACGGTGAACACTGAAGCTTTCTTT. Translated, it gives CSVSTVNTEAFF.

This clonotype occurred once. The chain links TRBV29-1 to TRBJ1-1; 9 bases align to TRBD1. This CDR3 is 13 amino acids long. Germline V CDR1 and CDR2: SQVTM, ANQGSEA. V gave up 6 bases and J gave up 3 bases; unmatched junction bases: 5. CDR3 nucleotides: TGCAGCGTCAGGACAGGGGAGGACACTGAAGCTTTCTTT. Translated: CSVRTGEDTEAFF.

This sequence joins TRBV12-3 or TRBV12-4 and TRBJ2-1; D is perhaps TRBD2 (5 bases). The CDR3 length is 15 residues. The germline V and J ends were trimmed by 6 bases and 7 bases, with 19 bases remaining between them. Here the CDR3 reads CASRHSDPGKNEQFF. Here the CDR3 DNA reads TGTGCCAGCAGACATTCAGACCCCGGGAAAAATGAGCAGTTCTTC.

The rearrangement joins TRBV5-1 to TRBJ2-2, with D perhaps matching TRBD1 (6 bases). The V end was cut by 7 bases, the J end by 1 base, with 11 bases between. CDR3 length: 14 amino acids. Germline-derived CDR1 and CDR2 are SGHRS and YFSETQ. The CDR3 is CASGTGRNTGELFF. DNA for the CDR3: TGCGCCAGCGGAACAGGGAGGAACACCGGGGAGCTGTTTTTT.

This clonotype was observed at least ten times. The gene calls are TRBV2 and TRBJ2-3; D not resolved. The length of the CDR3 is 14 residues. Deletions cut 5 bases from V and 2 bases from J, with 11 bases between. Germline V gene data show CDR1 as SNHLY and CDR2 as FYNNEI. CDR3 protein: CASSLLLTTDTQYF. The DNA for the CDR3 is TGTGCCAGCAGTCTTCTACTAACCACAGATACGCAGTATTTT.

This clonotype has a handful of counts. The chain uses TRBV7-8 and TRBJ2-3; D not resolved. Germline CDR1 is SGHVS and CDR2 is FQNEAQ. The CDR3 length is 14 residues. The V end lost 1 base, the J end lost 4 bases, and 9 bases lay between the germline ends. CDR3 nucleotide sequence: TGTGCCAGCAGCTTAGGAAGGCTCCCAGATACGCAGTATTTT. This gives the protein CASSLGRLPDTQYF.

This clonotype was found many times. This sequence joins TRBV4-1 and TRBJ2-1; maybe TRBD2 (6 bases). Per germline, CDR1 MGHRA and CDR2 YSYEKL. V lost 1 base and J 8 bases, leaving 9 bases between the germline ends. The CDR3 contains 13 residues. As DNA, the CDR3 is TGCGCCAGCAGCCAAGCCATAGCGGATGAGCAGTTCTTC. Protein: CASSQAIADEQFF.

This clonotype showed up just a few times. It may be a read error: a sequence one base away is much more abundant. The chain recombines TRBV7-9 with TRBJ2-7; no clear D gene. Trimming removed 5 bases at V and 7 bases at J, with 15 bases between. Germline CDR1 reads SEHNR; CDR2 reads FQNEAQ (reference sequence). The CDR3 sequence is 13 residues long. The CDR3 region is CASSPTLIGEQYF. In DNA, the CDR3 is TGTGCCAGCAGCCCGACGCTAATCGGTGAGCAGTACTTC.

The chain is built from TRBV20-1 and TRBJ2-3; D remains unclear. The CDR3 loop spans 12 amino acids. V gave up 5 bases and J gave up 7 bases, with 13 bases separating them. The V gene's germline CDR1 is DFQATT and CDR2 SNEGSKA (reference sequence). In nucleotides, the CDR3 is TGCAGTGCTCGACCCCACCGGAATACGCAGTATTTT. This codes for CSARPHRNTQYF.

V gene TRBV11-1 combines with J gene TRBJ2-3, with 7 bases that match TRBD2. The junction had 7 bases not matched to a gene; V was cut back by 3 bases and J by 1 base. Germline loops: CDR1 SGHAT, CDR2 FQDESV (reference sequence). This CDR3 is built from 16 residues. The CDR3 nucleotides read TGTGCCAGCAGCTTCGTACTAGCGAGGGGCACAGATACGCAGTATTTT. Protein sequence: CASSFVLARGTDTQYF.

This rearrangement joins TRBV20-1 to TRBJ2-7; D is possibly TRBD2 (5 bases). Trimming took off 2 bases at V and 5 bases at J, with 13 bases between the two ends. Germline V lookup: CDR1 DFQATT, CDR2 SNEGSKA (reference sequence). The CDR3 extends over 13 amino acids. This CDR3 is CSARRSSPHEQYF. The DNA of the CDR3 is TGCAGTGCTAGAAGGTCTAGCCCCCACGAGCAGTACTTC.

This chain joins TRBV2 and TRBJ2-3; D unresolved. The CDR3 is 12 residues long. Germline CDR1 is SNHLY and CDR2 is FYNNEI. V was trimmed by 4 bases and J by 4 bases, leaving 6 bases between them. Here the CDR3 reads CASSAKSDTQYF. DNA of the CDR3: TGTGCCAGCAGTGCAAAGTCAGATACGCAGTATTTT.

The rearrangement links TRBV10-2 to TRBJ2-1; D ambiguous. Looked up from germline, CDR1 is WSHSY and CDR2 is SAAADI. Trimming took off 4 bases at V and 5 bases at J, with 9 bases between the two ends. This CDR3 comprises 13 residues. The CDR3 nucleotides read TGCGCCAGCAGTGGTAGGCAGAACAATGAGCAGTTCTTC. Translating it yields CASSGRQNNEQFF.

This clonotype was recorded many times. The gene calls are TRBV9 and TRBJ2-6, with a possible D match to TRBD1 (5 bases). The CDR3 has 16 residues. Trimming stripped 4 bases from V and 0 bases from J, with 11 bases between. Germline V gives CDR1 SGDLS, CDR2 YYNGEE. CDR3 sequence reads: CASSTHRSSGANVLTF. CDR3 bases: TGTGCCAGCAGCACCCACAGGAGCTCTGGGGCCAACGTCCTGACTTTC.

This rearrangement joins TRBV11-1 to TRBJ1-6, with 11 bases matching TRBD1. V lost 5 bases, J lost 9 bases, and 9 bases stayed unmatched. CDR1 and CDR2 (germline): SGHAT, FQDESV (reference sequence). The CDR3 is made up of 16 amino acids. The CDR3 sequence is CASSPPSGTGGSPLHF. CDR3 nucleotide sequence: TGTGCCAGCAGCCCCCCATCCGGGACAGGGGGTTCACCCCTCCACTTT.

This clonotype has a count of ten or more. This chain uses TRBV4-1 with TRBJ2-7; 10 positions match TRBD2. The CDR3 covers 15 residues. The V and J ends lost 3 bases and 7 bases, in that order; junction bases with no gene match: 9. Germline V gene data show CDR1 as MGHRA and CDR2 as YSYEKL. The CDR3 DNA is TGCGCCAGCAGCCATATAGCGGGAGGAGAAATGGAGCAGTACTTC. It encodes CASSHIAGGEMEQYF.

The chain is built from TRBV5-1 and TRBJ2-5, with D hard to call. CDR1 is SGHRS, CDR2 YFSETQ, per germline. There are 14 residues in the CDR3. V was shortened by 4 bases and J by 5 bases, with 15 bases between the two germline ends. The CDR3 DNA is TGCGCCAGCAGCCTCGTCAGTGCTCGGGAGACCCAGTACTTC. The encoded protein is CASSLVSARETQYF.

The rearrangement joins TRBV30 to TRBJ2-7; D perhaps matches TRBD2 (5 bases). The CDR3 is 13 residues long. Trimming left V 3 bases short and J 0 bases short, with 9 bases between. Germline CDR1 is GTSNPN and CDR2 is SVGIG (reference sequence). CDR3 sequence (DNA): TGTGCCTGGAGAGGACTGAGCTCCTACGAGCAGTACTTC. Amino acids: CAWRGLSSYEQYF.